This entry lists 8 T cell receptor beta chains sequenced from one sample in a study of control samples from healthy donors and cancer patients. The assay was immunoSEQ multiplex PCR, and TCRdb's table has in-frame clones only and misses some. The sample consists of over 100,000 clones, roughly 89% of them appearing once. The sample consisted of blood. The receptors derive from a man between 18 and 29 years old in good health.

The rearrangement uses TRBV27 and TRBJ1-1; TRBD1 agrees at 7 bases. The CDR3 has 14 amino acids. The germline V gene has CDR1 MNHEY and CDR2 SMNVEV (reference sequence). The ends lost 5 bases at V and 6 bases at J; junction bases unmatched: 9. In DNA form, the CDR3 reads TGTGCCAGCAGTCCGAGGGGGCGGAAGTCTGAAGCTTTCTTT. Translation: CASSPRGRKSEAFF.

The V and J genes are TRBV27 and TRBJ1-1, with 8 bases lining up with TRBD1. Per germline, CDR1 MNHEY and CDR2 SMNVEV (reference sequence). V shed 7 bases, J shed 3 bases, and the junction held 16 bases outside the gene matches. This CDR3 has 17 amino acids. The CDR3 sequence: CASKQGDAVWEDTEAFF. DNA of the CDR3: TGTGCCAGCAAACAGGGGGACGCCGTTTGGGAAGACACTGAAGCTTTCTTT.

The chain has TRBV4-2 and TRBJ1-2, with TRBD1 matching over 8 bases. V was clipped by 0 bases and J by 0 bases; unmatched bases: 15. In germline, CDR1 is LGHNA, CDR2 YNFKEQ. This CDR3 is 20 amino acids long. The CDR3 sequence is CASSQDPSGATGGANYGYTF. CDR3 bases: TGTGCCAGCAGCCAAGACCCTTCCGGGGCAACAGGGGGAGCTAACTATGGCTACACCTTC.

This clone was counted a single time. The V call is TRBV5-5, the J call TRBJ2-1, with D uncertain. Trimming cost V 5 bases and J 0 bases, with 9 bases left between them. Germline V lookup: CDR1 SGHKS, CDR2 YYEKEE (reference sequence). The CDR3 runs to 14 residues. CDR3 region: CASSSGPSYNEQFF. CDR3 coding DNA: TGTGCCAGCAGTTCCGGGCCCTCCTACAATGAGCAGTTCTTC.

The V and J genes are TRBV10-1 and TRBJ2-2, with D perhaps matching TRBD1 (5 bases). The CDR3 runs to 13 residues. Germline V gene data show CDR1 as WNHNN and CDR2 as SYGVQD (reference sequence). V was pared by 5 bases and J by 4 bases, with 8 bases between. As DNA, the CDR3 is TGCGCCAGCAGTAGGACAATCACCGGGGAGCTGTTTTTT. It encodes CASSRTITGELFF.

The gene calls are TRBV4-1 and TRBJ2-3; D possibly uses TRBD1 or TRBD2 (5 bases each). Germline CDR1 is MGHRA and CDR2 is YSYEKL. V dropped 6 bases and J dropped 0 bases, with 10 bases sitting between them. This CDR3 is built from 14 residues. The chain's CDR3 is CASSQRDSTDTQYF. The CDR3 nucleotides are TGCGCCAGCAGTCAAAGGGACAGCACAGATACGCAGTATTTT.

The rearrangement uses TRBV3-1 (or the pseudogene TRBV3-2) and TRBJ1-5; D not resolved. Germline lookup yields CDR1 LGHDT and CDR2 YNNKEL (reference sequence). V was shortened by 4 bases and J by 1 base, with 8 bases between the two germline ends. The CDR3 runs to 14 residues. CDR3 in amino acids: CASSLRHSNQPQHF. The CDR3 DNA follows: TGTGCCAGCAGCCTCCGACACAGCAATCAGCCCCAGCATTTT.

The rearrangement links TRBV9 to TRBJ2-7; a possible D gene is TRBD2 (6 bases). The germline V and J ends were trimmed by 0 bases and 7 bases, with 14 bases remaining between them. The CDR3 totals 14 residues. In germline, CDR1 is SGDLS, CDR2 YYNGEE. The CDR3 sequence: CASSVGGGTEEQYF. In DNA form, the CDR3 reads TGTGCCAGCAGCGTAGGTGGGGGGACGGAGGAGCAGTACTTC.